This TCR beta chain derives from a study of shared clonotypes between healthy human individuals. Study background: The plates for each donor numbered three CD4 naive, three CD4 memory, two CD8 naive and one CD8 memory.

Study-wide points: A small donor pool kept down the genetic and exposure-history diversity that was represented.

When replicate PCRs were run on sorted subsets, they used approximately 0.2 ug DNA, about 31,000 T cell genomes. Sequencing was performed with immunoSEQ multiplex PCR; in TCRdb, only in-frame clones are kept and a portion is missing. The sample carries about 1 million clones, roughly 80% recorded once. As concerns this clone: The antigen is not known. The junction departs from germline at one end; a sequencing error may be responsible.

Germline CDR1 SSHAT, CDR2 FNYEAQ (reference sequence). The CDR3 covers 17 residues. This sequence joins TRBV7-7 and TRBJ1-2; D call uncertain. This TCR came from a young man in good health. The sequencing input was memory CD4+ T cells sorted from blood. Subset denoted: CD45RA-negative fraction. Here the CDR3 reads CASSLATGINRLYGYTF. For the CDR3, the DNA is TGTGCTAGCAGCTTGGCTACTGGAATTAATCGACTCTATGGCTACACCTTC.